Listed below are T cell receptor beta chains from one sample, sequenced in a study of breast tumors, draining lymph nodes, adjacent tissues. One entry per CDR3 protein, called by TCRdb with MiXCR from the multiplex PCR reads. The sample consists of more than 50,000 distinct CDR3 sequences, approximately 54% of them appearing once. The source material was breast tumor tissue. These receptors all stem from a female donor with breast cancer. Some clones in this sample may be carry-over from other donors' samples. Each CDR3 is given with its conserved first and last residue. The order of the fields is V gene, J gene, clone size, CDR3 protein. A row's size may be missing; if present it is once, few, many or a size class.

>TRBV11-3|TRBJ2-7|many
CASSAGLADQEGQYF
>TRBV6-1|TRBJ1-6|many
CASSEALSLSGDSPLHF
>TRBV5-1|TRBJ2-3|.
CASSEGDSDTQYF
>TRBV9|TRBJ1-6|.
CASSLGQGVTNSPLHF
>TRBV7-8|TRBJ2-3|.
CASSLDAGGEQYF
>TRBV5-8|TRBJ1-2|many
CASSWDRAVRYGYTF
>TRBV7-9|TRBJ1-2|many
CASSLSGGDGYTF
>TRBV5-8|TRBJ1-1|.
CASSPWGGGTEAFF
>TRBV28|TRBJ2-5|.
CASPARGGTETQYF
>TRBV11-3|TRBJ2-2|many
CASSSTVTGELFF
>TRBV20-1|TRBJ1-2|.
CSARWRYGYTF
>TRBV2|TRBJ2-3|.
CASMETSTDTQYF
>TRBV29-1|TRBJ1-2|many
CSVSTGAPPNYGYTF
>TRBV20-1|TRBJ1-2|.
CSASDGQGGYTF
>TRBV10-3|TRBJ2-5|.
CAISDTENQPQYF
>TRBV5-8|TRBJ2-5|many
CASSFPGTSGGPQETQYF
>TRBV5-1|TRBJ2-7|many
CASSSGPQDEQYF
>TRBV10-2|TRBJ2-1|many
CASREDASNEQFF
>TRBV29-1|TRBJ2-3|.
CSRAASGARTDTQYF
>TRBV5-1|TRBJ1-6|many
CASSFGTGIGSPLHF
>TRBV29-1|TRBJ1-4|once
CSVDIGYGTGEKPFF